Sequencing of this T cell receptor beta chain was carried out in a study of cytomegalovirus exposure and HLA in healthy donors. Use of 60 Vbeta and 13 Jbeta primers characterized the PCR. This table comes from immunoSEQ multiplex PCR, and its TCRdb copy is limited to in-frame clones, with some not included. Here the sample spans about 95,000 clones, around three quarters being singletons. Germline trimming cut 2 bases from V and 3 bases from J; bases unmatched to any gene: 2. The CDR3 has 15 amino acids. The germline gives CDR1 MNHEY, CDR2 SVGAGI. This clone was recorded a few times. The J gene is TRBJ2-3, the V gene TRBV6-5, with 10 bases lining up with TRBD2. Sequences were obtained from PBMCs. This receptor was obtained from a man aged 55 to 70 in good health and CMV-seronegative. The CDR3 nucleotides are TGTGCCAGCAGTTACGCGGGACTAGCGACAGATACGCAGTATTTT. It translates to CASSYAGLATDTQYF.